This record concerns one T cell receptor beta chain sequence. What antigen it recognizes has not been identified. No qualities accompany the bases; no much larger clone lies one base away. The data stem from a study of T cell repertoires in cytomegalovirus infection (dated by TCRdb to about 2019). Regarding the research as a whole: The peptide stimulations were aimed at well-studied HLA-B-restricted epitopes as well as recently identified HLA-C-restricted CMV epitopes, whose presentation resists viral immunomodulation. Donor HLA type was relevant to the analysis, as public TCR beta signatures indicated carriage of CMV infection together with the matching HLA type.

The run used an Illumina HiSeq 1500. TCRdb trimmed public reads at Q25 via fastp, called clones via MiXCR and kept in-frame beta chains. Identical CDR3 protein sequences are pooled into one entry, listed with their most common genes and DNA. Counted in this sample were about 830,000 distinct CDR3 sequences; less than 35% of them appeared once. Roughly an eighth of the sample is held by the ten biggest clonotypes. The sample's treatment or condition, from its label and the paper: in vitro stimulation with specific CMV peptide epitopes to enrich CMV-specific T cells. The full study reports these points: In both this cohort and an independent cohort of 350 or so donors, the cumulative frequency of public TCR beta family members distinguished carriers of CMV infection plus the relevant HLA type. In the ex vivo response, HLA-C-restricted CMV-specific TCR beta clonotypes were dominant, and in two of eight donors the single most frequent clonotype came from this HLA-C-restricted group.

The CDR3 goes from the cysteine to the phenylalanine over 14 residues. Just CDR3 DNA is preserved here, 42 bases in frame from base 1. The germline V gene (reference sequence) sets CDR1 to SEHNR and CDR2 to FQNEAQ. V was cut back by 4 bases and J by 2 bases, leaving a gap of 11 bases between them. The source material was cultured CD8+ T cells from PBMCs, sampled from culture after CMV antigen stimulation. The chain uses TRBV7-9 and TRBJ1-2; the D region possibly corresponds to TRBD1 (5 bases align). The receptor comes from a human donor in good health (CMV status not recorded). Some clones in this sample may be carry-over from other donors' samples. CDR3 region: CASSSRQPNYGYTF. The bases are TGTGCCAGCAGCTCCAGACAGCCCAACTATGGCTACACCTTC.